The sequence of this TCR beta chain was determined in a study of T cell responses to AZD1222 COVID-19 vaccine. General study findings and limits: Seropositive AZD1222 recipients at baseline numbered only five or six.

CDR1 is SNHLY, CDR2 FYNNEI, per germline. V was pared by 6 bases and J by 8 bases, with 19 bases between. This CDR3 has 15 residues. Data came from immunoSEQ multiplex PCR; TCRdb stores just in-frame clones and leaves some out. Of 110,000 to 150,000 clones detected, around 90% appear once; the ten largest clones hold under 4.5%. For this clone: Its antigen remains unidentified.

This TCR derives from an adult in good health. The V gene is TRBV2, the J gene TRBJ1-4; no clear D gene. Sequenced here: peripheral blood, sampled on day 0 of AZD1222 vaccination. The DNA of the CDR3 is TGTGCCAGCAGCCCCGACACGAGGGCGCGGGAAAAACTGTTTTTT. This sequence encodes CASSPDTRAREKLFF.